This T cell receptor (beta chain) appears in the sequencing data of a study of cytomegalovirus exposure and HLA in healthy donors. TCRdb's copy holds only in-frame clones and misses some; the assay was immunoSEQ multiplex PCR. There are some 83,000 clones in the sample; roughly 94% occur only once, and approximately 3.3% lies in the top ten. Study observations and caveats: Diagnosis of cytomegalovirus status made by the classifier reportedly showed high specificity and sensitivity.

V lost 6 bases, J lost 1 base, and 9 bases lay in between. The CDR3 extends over 14 amino acids. CDR1 and CDR2 from the germline V gene are SGHNT and YENEEA. A remark on this clone: Antigen unknown.

The sequence was collected from a young woman in good health and CMV-seropositive. The chain is built from TRBV11-3 and TRBJ2-2; D gene ambiguous. Material for sequencing was PBMCs. The CDR3 is CASRRLLNTGELFF. Written as DNA, the CDR3 is TGTGCCAGCAGGCGTCTATTGAACACCGGGGAGCTGTTTTTT.